This T cell receptor (beta chain) was sequenced for a study of CD8 T cells in Susac syndrome. RNA in amounts of about 0.5 to 1 ug was reverse transcribed with random hexamers. Amplification of TCR beta CDR3 spanned 54 Vbeta and 13 Jbeta via immunoSEQ multiplex PCR. Each CDR3 protein is one row after TCRdb ran MiXCR on the immunoSEQ multiplex PCR reads. The table lists tens of thousands of distinct CDR3 sequences, over 90% of them singletons, with 0.095% to 0.12% in the top ten. The authors carried out high-throughput sequencing of TCR beta. They applied it to CD8+ and CD4+ T cells obtained from blood. V lost 2 bases to trimming and J lost 10 bases; unmatched junction nucleotides: 3. The germline gives CDR1 LGHDT, CDR2 YNNKEL (reference sequence). The CDR3 loop spans 13 amino acids.

The TCR was taken from a human donor with multiple sclerosis. The sequencing sample was made of CD4+ T cells from PBMCs. The chain couples TRBV3-1 to TRBJ2-2, with 8 bases identical to TRBD2. In DNA, the CDR3 is TGTGCCAGCAGCCAACAGACTAGCGCGGAGCTGTTTTTT. This gives the protein CASSQQTSAELFF.